This is a list of T cell receptor beta chains from one sample in a study of blood T cell repertoires in COVID-19. Assay: immunoSEQ multiplex PCR; the TCRdb copy retains only in-frame clones and omits some. The repertoire consists of about 76,000 clones, with around 86% occurring once and the leading ten covering 12%. Sequencing was performed on peripheral blood. These receptor sequences come from a human donor in a cohort sampled during active COVID-19. Both conserved end residues are part of each CDR3. Fields, in order: D gene, clone size, J gene, V gene, CDR3 protein, CDR3 DNA. A D gene is named only where the DNA matches it firmly. Expanded clones are given a class, and other clones once, few, many or no size at all.

d_gene: -
abundance: -
j_gene: TRBJ2-6
v_gene: TRBV19
CDR3aa: CASRQGAGANVLTF
CDR3nt: TGTGCCAGTCGTCAAGGAGCTGGGGCCAACGTCCTGACTTTC

d_gene: TRBD2
abundance: -
j_gene: TRBJ2-3
v_gene: TRBV6-5
CDR3aa: CASGRGGGARDTQYF
CDR3nt: TGTGCCAGCGGGCGTGGCGGGGGGGCCCGAGATACGCAGTATTTT

d_gene: TRBD1
abundance: -
j_gene: TRBJ1-3
v_gene: TRBV7-9
CDR3aa: CATQGTDGNTIYF
CDR3nt: TGTGCCACCCAAGGGACAGATGGAAACACCATATATTTT

d_gene: -
abundance: -
j_gene: TRBJ2-1
v_gene: TRBV19
CDR3aa: CASSIGQGGYNEQFF
CDR3nt: TGTGCCAGTAGTATCGGCCAGGGGGGCTACAATGAGCAGTTCTTC

d_gene: -
abundance: -
j_gene: TRBJ1-3
v_gene: TRBV18
CDR3aa: CASSPSPSYSGNTIYF
CDR3nt: TGTGCCAGCTCACCAAGTCCGAGTTACTCTGGAAACACCATATATTTT

d_gene: -
abundance: -
j_gene: TRBJ2-1
v_gene: TRBV9
CDR3aa: CASSVVALAGGNEQFF
CDR3nt: TGTGCCAGCAGCGTAGTCGCACTAGCTGGAGGCAATGAGCAGTTCTTC

d_gene: TRBD2
abundance: -
j_gene: TRBJ2-7
v_gene: TRBV10-3
CDR3aa: CAIRGGGEQYF
CDR3nt: TGTGCCATCCGTGGCGGGGGCGAGCAGTACTTC

d_gene: -
abundance: -
j_gene: TRBJ1-4
v_gene: TRBV19
CDR3aa: CASSISPTRLFF
CDR3nt: TGTGCCAGTAGTATCTCCCCGACAAGACTGTTTTTT

d_gene: TRBD1
abundance: -
j_gene: TRBJ1-6
v_gene: TRBV4-3
CDR3aa: CASSPRTGGYSYNSPLHF
CDR3nt: TGCGCCAGCAGCCCCCGGACAGGGGGATACTCCTATAATTCACCCCTCCACTTT

d_gene: -
abundance: -
j_gene: TRBJ2-1
v_gene: TRBV2
CDR3aa: CASRNYEQFF
CDR3nt: TGTGCCAGCAGGAACTATGAGCAGTTCTTC

d_gene: TRBD1
abundance: -
j_gene: TRBJ2-1
v_gene: TRBV3-1/TRBV3-2
CDR3aa: CASSHPGQGADEQFF
CDR3nt: TGTGCCAGCAGCCATCCGGGACAGGGGGCCGATGAGCAGTTCTTC

d_gene: -
abundance: once
j_gene: TRBJ1-3
v_gene: TRBV6-2/TRBV6-3
CDR3aa: CASTPSGTSGNTIYF
CDR3nt: TGTGCCAGCACCCCGAGCGGGACCTCTGGAAACACCATATATTTT

d_gene: -
abundance: -
j_gene: TRBJ2-5
v_gene: TRBV6-5
CDR3aa: CASTEQETQYF
CDR3nt: TGTGCCAGCACGGAGCAAGAGACCCAGTACTTC

d_gene: -
abundance: once
j_gene: TRBJ2-2
v_gene: TRBV2
CDR3aa: CAGVTEATLTGELFF
CDR3nt: TGTGCCGGCGTGACCGAAGCGACCCTTACCGGGGAGCTGTTTTTT

d_gene: -
abundance: -
j_gene: TRBJ1-6
v_gene: TRBV6-2/TRBV6-3
CDR3aa: CASSWSAGTNSPLHF
CDR3nt: TGTGCCAGCAGTTGGTCGGCGGGGACCAATTCACCCCTCCACTTT

d_gene: -
abundance: -
j_gene: TRBJ2-5
v_gene: TRBV5-1
CDR3aa: CASRTTTGPQETQYF
CDR3nt: TGCGCCAGCAGGACCACAACAGGGCCCCAAGAGACCCAGTACTTC

d_gene: TRBD1
abundance: -
j_gene: TRBJ1-2
v_gene: TRBV7-9
CDR3aa: CASSMDRGRFGYGYTF
CDR3nt: TGTGCCAGCAGCATGGACAGGGGGCGCTTTGGCTATGGCTACACCTTC

d_gene: TRBD1
abundance: -
j_gene: TRBJ1-6
v_gene: TRBV7-2
CDR3aa: CASSLGTGRNSPLHF
CDR3nt: TGTGCCAGCAGCTTGGGGACAGGGAGAAATTCACCCCTCCACTTT

d_gene: TRBD2
abundance: -
j_gene: TRBJ2-3
v_gene: TRBV28
CDR3aa: CASSLRGGTDTQYF
CDR3nt: TGTGCCAGCAGTTTGCGGGGGGGCACAGATACGCAGTATTTT

d_gene: TRBD2
abundance: few
j_gene: TRBJ2-3
v_gene: TRBV7-2
CDR3aa: CASSLGQAGTGDTQYF
CDR3nt: TGTGCCAGCAGCTTAGGCCAAGCGGGGACGGGAGATACGCAGTATTTT

d_gene: TRBD1
abundance: -
j_gene: TRBJ2-1
v_gene: TRBV7-9
CDR3aa: CASSLRGQLTGSYNEQFF
CDR3nt: TGTGCCAGCAGCTTAAGGGGGCAACTGACAGGATCCTACAATGAGCAGTTCTTC

d_gene: TRBD2
abundance: -
j_gene: TRBJ2-7
v_gene: TRBV7-2
CDR3aa: CASSLASLAGGSYEQYF
CDR3nt: TGTGCCAGCAGCTTAGCCTCCCTAGCGGGGGGGTCCTACGAGCAGTACTTC

d_gene: TRBD1
abundance: -
j_gene: TRBJ1-2
v_gene: TRBV24-1
CDR3aa: CATSDPFTGGNGYTF
CDR3nt: TGTGCCACCAGTGATCCGTTCACAGGGGGAAATGGCTACACCTTC

d_gene: -
abundance: -
j_gene: TRBJ2-7
v_gene: TRBV30
CDR3aa: CAWSGEGDPYEQYF
CDR3nt: TGTGCCTGGAGTGGTGAGGGAGATCCCTACGAGCAGTACTTC

d_gene: -
abundance: -
j_gene: TRBJ1-2
v_gene: TRBV7-2
CDR3aa: CASSLWAEVRKRSYGYTF
CDR3nt: TGTGCCAGCAGCTTATGGGCGGAGGTTAGGAAGAGGAGCTATGGCTACACCTTC

d_gene: TRBD1
abundance: -
j_gene: TRBJ1-5
v_gene: TRBV18
CDR3aa: CASSFQQGISNQPQHF
CDR3nt: TGTGCCAGCTCTTTTCAACAGGGGATTAGCAATCAGCCCCAGCATTTT

d_gene: -
abundance: -
j_gene: TRBJ2-7
v_gene: TRBV6-4
CDR3aa: CASKDSGVYEQYF
CDR3nt: TGTGCCAGCAAAGACTCAGGGGTTTACGAGCAGTACTTC

d_gene: TRBD1
abundance: once
j_gene: TRBJ1-4
v_gene: TRBV25-1
CDR3aa: CASSRQGATNEKLFF
CDR3nt: TGTGCCAGCAGTAGACAGGGCGCAACTAATGAAAAACTGTTTTTT

d_gene: -
abundance: -
j_gene: TRBJ2-6
v_gene: TRBV6-1
CDR3aa: CASSDGAGANVLTF
CDR3nt: TGTGCCAGCAGTGACGGAGCCGGGGCCAACGTCCTGACTTTC

d_gene: -
abundance: -
j_gene: TRBJ1-1
v_gene: TRBV27
CDR3aa: CASRKQFTDTEAFF
CDR3nt: TGTGCCAGCAGGAAACAGTTCACAGACACTGAAGCTTTCTTT

d_gene: -
abundance: -
j_gene: TRBJ1-1
v_gene: TRBV10-1
CDR3aa: CASSESVQGWDKAFF
CDR3nt: TGCGCCAGCAGTGAGTCGGTCCAGGGGTGGGATAAGGCTTTCTTT

d_gene: -
abundance: few
j_gene: TRBJ1-1
v_gene: TRBV5-1
CDR3aa: CASSLEQNTEAFF
CDR3nt: TGCGCCAGCAGCTTAGAACAGAACACTGAAGCTTTCTTT

d_gene: TRBD1
abundance: -
j_gene: TRBJ2-2
v_gene: TRBV19
CDR3aa: CASMRTGNTGELFF
CDR3nt: TGTGCCAGTATGAGGACAGGGAACACCGGGGAGCTGTTTTTT

d_gene: TRBD1
abundance: -
j_gene: TRBJ2-3
v_gene: TRBV7-3
CDR3aa: CASSYDRADTQYF
CDR3nt: TGTGCCAGCAGTTACGACAGGGCAGATACGCAGTATTTT

d_gene: -
abundance: -
j_gene: TRBJ1-1
v_gene: TRBV2
CDR3aa: CASEVINTEAFF
CDR3nt: TGTGCCAGCGAGGTTATTAACACTGAAGCTTTCTTT

d_gene: -
abundance: -
j_gene: TRBJ2-7
v_gene: TRBV7-2
CDR3aa: CASSPHRAGLGHEQYF
CDR3nt: TGTGCCAGCAGCCCACACCGTGCGGGTTTGGGCCACGAGCAGTACTTC

d_gene: TRBD1
abundance: few
j_gene: TRBJ1-5
v_gene: TRBV27
CDR3aa: CASSPGQGRNQPQHF
CDR3nt: TGTGCCAGCAGTCCGGGACAGGGACGAAATCAGCCCCAGCATTTT

d_gene: -
abundance: -
j_gene: TRBJ1-6
v_gene: TRBV28
CDR3aa: CASSGGDQYNSPLHF
CDR3nt: TGTGCCAGCAGTGGAGGGGACCAATATAATTCACCCCTCCACTTT

d_gene: TRBD1
abundance: -
j_gene: TRBJ1-4
v_gene: TRBV6-5
CDR3aa: CASRDRDRSEKLFF
CDR3nt: TGTGCCAGCAGAGACCGGGACAGGAGCGAAAAACTGTTTTTT

d_gene: TRBD1
abundance: many
j_gene: TRBJ1-1
v_gene: TRBV7-9
CDR3aa: CASSFQGAGAEAFF
CDR3nt: TGTGCCAGCAGCTTCCAGGGGGCTGGAGCTGAAGCTTTCTTT

d_gene: TRBD2
abundance: -
j_gene: TRBJ2-3
v_gene: TRBV5-1
CDR3aa: CASSLTAGGAGADTQYF
CDR3nt: TGCGCCAGCAGCTTGACAGCGGGGGGGGCCGGGGCAGATACGCAGTATTTT

d_gene: -
abundance: -
j_gene: TRBJ1-3
v_gene: TRBV18
CDR3aa: CASSPFDSSGNTIYF
CDR3nt: TGTGCCAGCTCACCTTTCGACAGCTCTGGAAACACCATATATTTT

d_gene: -
abundance: -
j_gene: TRBJ2-2
v_gene: TRBV19
CDR3aa: CASRPGSGTGELFF
CDR3nt: TGTGCCAGTAGACCAGGGTCGGGCACCGGGGAGCTGTTTTTT

d_gene: TRBD1
abundance: -
j_gene: TRBJ1-1
v_gene: TRBV19
CDR3aa: CASSPKRGDRGRWTEAFF
CDR3nt: TGTGCCAGTAGTCCCAAACGCGGGGACAGGGGGCGTTGGACTGAAGCTTTCTTT

d_gene: -
abundance: -
j_gene: TRBJ2-5
v_gene: TRBV18
CDR3aa: CASSPMTGTETQYF
CDR3nt: TGTGCCAGCTCACCGATGACAGGAACGGAGACCCAGTACTTC

d_gene: -
abundance: -
j_gene: TRBJ2-3
v_gene: TRBV5-1
CDR3aa: CASSLGGGAKDTQYF
CDR3nt: TGCGCCAGCAGCTTGGGAGGGGGGGCTAAAGATACGCAGTATTTT